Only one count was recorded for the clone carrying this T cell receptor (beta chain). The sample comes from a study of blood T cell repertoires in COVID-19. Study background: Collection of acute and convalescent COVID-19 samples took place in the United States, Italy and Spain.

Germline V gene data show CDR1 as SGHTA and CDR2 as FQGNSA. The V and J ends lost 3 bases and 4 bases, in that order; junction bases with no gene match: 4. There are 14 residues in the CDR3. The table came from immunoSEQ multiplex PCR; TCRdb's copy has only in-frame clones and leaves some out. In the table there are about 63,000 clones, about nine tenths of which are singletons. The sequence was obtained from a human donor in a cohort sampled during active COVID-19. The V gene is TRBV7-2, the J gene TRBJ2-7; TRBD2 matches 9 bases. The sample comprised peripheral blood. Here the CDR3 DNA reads TGTGCCAGCAGCTTTGGACTAGCGAGATACGAGCAGTACTTC. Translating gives CASSFGLARYEQYF. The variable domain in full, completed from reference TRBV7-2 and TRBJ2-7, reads GAGVSQSPSNKVTEKGKDVELRCDPISGHTALYWYRQSLGQGLEFLIYFQGNSAPDKSGLPSDRFSAERTGGSVSTLTIQRTQQEDSAVYLCASSFGLARYEQYFGPGTRLTVT.